The 3 T cell receptor beta chains presented below share a single source sample, sequenced in a study of T cells in Graves' hyperthyroidism and ophthalmopathy. The source material, RNA transcripts, was used to amplify TCR beta CDR3 regions. A set of HTBI primers served as the primers for a first-round RT-PCR of the TCR CDR3. Using its own MiXCR run on the multiplex PCR reads, TCRdb lists one record per CDR3 protein. This sample has approximately 700,000 distinct CDR3 sequences, with just under 45% found just once. Sequencing was performed on peripheral blood or thyroid tissue (not recorded which). The receptors shown here come from an adult man with Graves' disease, either hyperthyroidism or ophthalmopathy (not recorded which).

This clonotype has ten or more counts. The V call is TRBV10-3, the J call TRBJ1-4, with TRBD1 matching over 9 bases. Germline V lookup: CDR1 ENHRY, CDR2 SYGVKD. This CDR3 region has 16 residues. Trimming cost V 8 bases and J 0 bases; bases outside gene matches: 7. The CDR3 coding sequence is TGTGCCATCTCGGGGGACAGGGACGCAACTAATGAAAAACTGTTTTTT. This translates into CAISGDRDATNEKLFF.

The CDR3 here is CASSADSSYGNTIYF. In DNA form, the CDR3 reads TGTGCCAGCAGTGCGGACAGTTCCTACGGAAACACCATATATTTT. The chain combines TRBV2 with TRBJ1-3; weak D call: TRBD1 (6 bases). Germline values: CDR1 SNHLY, CDR2 FYNNEI. Trimming shortened V by 4 bases and J by 4 bases, and 14 bases separated the two germline ends. This CDR3 has 15 amino acids.

This rearrangement joins TRBV7-9 to TRBJ1-4, with 8 bases fitting TRBD1. The trim removed 5 bases at V and 3 bases at J, leaving 8 bases unmatched. The V gene's germline CDR1 is SEHNR and CDR2 FQNEAQ (reference sequence). The CDR3 consists of 16 residues. Written as DNA, the CDR3 is TGTGCCAGCAGCCAAGGACTACAGGGGGCTAATGAAAAACTGTTTTTT. Amino acids: CASSQGLQGANEKLFF.